Listed below are T cell receptor beta chains from one sample, sequenced in a study of blood T cell repertoires in COVID-19. Data came from immunoSEQ multiplex PCR; TCRdb stores just in-frame clones and leaves some out. The sample gives roughly 90,000 clones, approximately 86% of which show up once; around 12% is in the top ten. The sample consisted of peripheral blood. Source of these receptors: a human donor in a cohort sampled during active COVID-19. The CDR3 runs from the conserved cysteine through the conserved F or W. Each record gives: J gene, D gene, clone size, V gene, CDR3 length, CDR3 DNA, CDR3 protein. The D gene is left open where the match is weak. Only some rows state a clone size, as once, few, many or a class for expanded clones.

TRBJ2-1	TRBD2	.	TRBV5-1	17	TGCGCCAGCAGCTACGGGACTAGCGGGAGCTCCTACAATGAGCAGTTCTTC	CASSYGTSGSSYNEQFF
TRBJ2-7	TRBD2	.	TRBV19	15	TGTGCCAGTAGCCGGACTAGAGAGATTACCTACGAGCAGTACTTC	CASSRTREITYEQYF
TRBJ1-3	TRBD1	.	TRBV4-1	16	TGCGCCAGCAGCTCTCCGGACAGGGGCTCTGGAAACACCATATATTTT	CASSSPDRGSGNTIYF
TRBJ2-7	.	once	TRBV5-1	16	TGCGCCAGCAGCTTGGGAGAAACCTCCTTACCCTACGAGCAGTACTTC	CASSLGETSLPYEQYF
TRBJ1-2	.	.	TRBV7-3	13	TGTGCCAGCAGCATTACGGGAGACTATGGCTACACCTTC	CASSITGDYGYTF
TRBJ2-7	TRBD2	.	TRBV4-2	17	TGTGCCAGCAGCCAAGAACTAGCGGGGGGGCACAAATACGAGCAGTACTTC	CASSQELAGGHKYEQYF
TRBJ2-4	TRBD1	.	TRBV6-1	13	TGTGCCAGCTTCCGGGACAGGGGTAACAGGGGGTACTTC	CASFRDRGNRGYF
TRBJ2-7	TRBD1	few	TRBV19	15	TGTGCCAGTACAGGCAGGGACAGGGGGCGGAACGAGCAGTACTTC	CASTGRDRGRNEQYF
TRBJ2-5	.	.	TRBV29-1	11	TGCAGCGTCGAGAAACAAGAGACCCAGTACTTC	CSVEKQETQYF
TRBJ1-5	.	few	TRBV19	14	TGTGCCAGTAGTCCTCGGGAGGGCTCCCAGCCCCAGCATTTT	CASSPREGSQPQHF
TRBJ2-5	.	.	TRBV27	15	TGTGCCAGCAGTTTATTGGGGGGGGCCCAAGAGACCCAGTACTTC	CASSLLGGAQETQYF
TRBJ2-7	.	.	TRBV5-6	12	TGTGCCAGTGAGGGAAACACCTACGAGCAGTACTTC	CASEGNTYEQYF
TRBJ1-1	.	.	TRBV5-6	13	TGTGCCAGCAGTTCCAGGGTGAACACTGAAGCTTTCTTT	CASSSRVNTEAFF
TRBJ2-1	TRBD2	once	TRBV5-6	16	TGTGCCAGCAGCCCCTTATGGGCGGGAGTTTCTGGAGAGCAGTTCTTC	CASSPLWAGVSGEQFF
TRBJ2-7	.	.	TRBV27	16	TGTGCCAGCAGCTGGGCTTGGGGGGCGGGGAGGGACGAGCAGTACTTC	CASSWAWGAGRDEQYF
TRBJ2-7	TRBD2	once	TRBV7-6	16	TGTGCCAGCAGCCGATCAAGCGGGGGGGTGCCCTACGAGCAGTACTTC	CASSRSSGGVPYEQYF
TRBJ1-1	.	.	TRBV6-5	14	TGTGCCAGCACTCAGGGTTCAGGGTGGACTGAAGCTTTCTTT	CASTQGSGWTEAFF
TRBJ1-6	.	.	TRBV25-1	14	TGTGCCAGCAGTGAACCCCAGGTCTCTTCACCCCTCCACTTT	CASSEPQVSSPLHF
TRBJ2-5	TRBD1	.	TRBV14	15	TGTGCCAGCAGCCAATTTGGGACAGTAAAAGAGACCCAGTACTTC	CASSQFGTVKETQYF
TRBJ1-1	.	.	TRBV23-1	16	TGCGCCAGCAGTCCAGGAGGGTACGGGGGGCCCACTGAAGCTTTCTTT	CASSPGGYGGPTEAFF
TRBJ2-5	TRBD2	.	TRBV7-3	16	TGTGCCAGCAGCTTAGGACTAGCGGGGGGATGGGAGACCCAGTACTTC	CASSLGLAGGWETQYF
TRBJ2-3	.	.	TRBV11-2	11	TGTGCCAGCAGCCTAGCGGATACGCAGTATTTT	CASSLADTQYF
TRBJ1-3	TRBD1	.	TRBV10-3	13	TGTGCCATCAGCACGGGACAGGGAAACACCATATATTTT	CAISTGQGNTIYF
TRBJ2-7	.	.	TRBV5-6	15	TGTGCCAGCAGCTTGGGGCAGGTGGTTCGGTACGAGCAGTACTTC	CASSLGQVVRYEQYF